This T cell receptor (beta chain) was sequenced for a study of blood T cells in healthy people across ages. Concerning this clonotype: Antigen unknown. It may be a read error: a sequence one base away is much more abundant.

Study results and caveats: Researchers report that TCR beta diversity correlated strongly with naive T cell percentage. Researchers judged that diversity estimates from one million T cells fell short of true values.

Germline V gene lookup returns CDR1 SQVTM and CDR2 ANQGSEA. The CDR3 has 11 residues. V was shortened by 3 bases and J by 0 bases, with 2 bases between the two germline ends. Extraction of total RNA produced a minimum of 5.5 micrograms from each sample. Using a J-beta primer mix together with a sample-barcoded 5' primer, a second PCR was run for roughly 7 to 11 cycles. Each CDR3 protein is one row after TCRdb ran MiXCR on the 5' RACE reads. The data hold around 850,000 distinct CDR3 sequences, with approximately 35% observed a single time. The sequenced sample was blood. This clonotype originated in a man between 18 and 35 years old in good health. V usage is TRBV29-1 and J usage is TRBJ1-1, with no clear D. The CDR3 nucleotides are TGCAGCGTTGACGTGAACACTGAAGCTTTCTTT. It translates to CSVDVNTEAFF.